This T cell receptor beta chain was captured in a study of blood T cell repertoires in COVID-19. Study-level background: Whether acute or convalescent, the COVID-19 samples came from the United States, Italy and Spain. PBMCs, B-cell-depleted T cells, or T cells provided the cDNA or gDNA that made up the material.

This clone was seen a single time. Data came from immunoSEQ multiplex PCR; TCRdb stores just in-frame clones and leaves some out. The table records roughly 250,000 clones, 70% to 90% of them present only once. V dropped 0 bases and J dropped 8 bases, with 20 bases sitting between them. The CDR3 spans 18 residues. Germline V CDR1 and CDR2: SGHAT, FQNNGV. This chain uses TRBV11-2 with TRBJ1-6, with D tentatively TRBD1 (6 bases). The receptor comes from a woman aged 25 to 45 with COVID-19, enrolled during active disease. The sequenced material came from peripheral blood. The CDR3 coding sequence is TGTGCCAGCAGCTTAGACTTCAGGGGAGGGTTCCAGGATTCACCCCTCCACTTT. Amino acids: CASSLDFRGGFQDSPLHF.